Here is one T cell receptor beta chain with its context. Its cognate antigen is unknown. These data come from a study of cytomegalovirus exposure and HLA in healthy donors. The study's findings and limits: In vitro confirmation showed three CMV-associated chains to be CMV antigen specific. After further analysis at a later stage, 15,000 to 20,000 TCR beta sequences were associated with HLA alleles at 0.05 false discovery rate.

Use of 60 Vbeta and 13 Jbeta primers characterized the PCR. The data were produced by immunoSEQ multiplex PCR, yet TCRdb's version contains in-frame clones alone and is incomplete. The sample has about 120,000 clones, over 70% seen once. The V gene end was trimmed by 5 bases and the J gene end by 7 bases; junction bases not matched to a gene: 4. This CDR3 has 12 residues. CDR1 is SEHNR and CDR2 is FQNEAQ in the germline V gene (reference sequence). The donors (healthy individuals) were bone marrow donors. Sequences were obtained from PBMCs. The chain links TRBV7-9 to TRBJ1-1; TRBD1 aligns across 7 bases. The clonotype originates from a man aged 35 to 55 in good health and CMV-seropositive. The CDR3 region is CASSEGTVEAFF. Written as DNA, the CDR3 is TGTGCCAGCAGCGAAGGGACAGTTGAAGCTTTCTTT.